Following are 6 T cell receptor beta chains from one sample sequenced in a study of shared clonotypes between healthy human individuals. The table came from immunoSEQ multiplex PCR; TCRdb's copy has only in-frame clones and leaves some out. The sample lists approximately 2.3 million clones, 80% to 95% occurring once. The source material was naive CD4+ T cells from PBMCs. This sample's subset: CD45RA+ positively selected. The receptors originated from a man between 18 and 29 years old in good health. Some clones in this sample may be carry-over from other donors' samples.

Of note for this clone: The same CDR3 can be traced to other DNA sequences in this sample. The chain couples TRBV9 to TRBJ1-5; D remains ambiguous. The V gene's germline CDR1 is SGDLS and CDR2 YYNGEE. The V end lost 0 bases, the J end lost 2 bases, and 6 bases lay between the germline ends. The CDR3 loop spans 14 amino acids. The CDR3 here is CASSVGSGNQPQHF. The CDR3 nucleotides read TGTGCCAGCAGCGTAGGATCTGGCAATCAGCCCCAGCATTTT.

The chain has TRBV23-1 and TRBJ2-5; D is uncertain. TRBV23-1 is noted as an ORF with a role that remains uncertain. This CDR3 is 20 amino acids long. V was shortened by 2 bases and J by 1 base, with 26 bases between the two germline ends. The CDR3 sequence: CASSQTRSGWSENLQETQYF. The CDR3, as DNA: TGCGCCAGCAGTCAAACCCGATCGGGTTGGTCAGAGAACCTCCAAGAGACCCAGTACTTC.

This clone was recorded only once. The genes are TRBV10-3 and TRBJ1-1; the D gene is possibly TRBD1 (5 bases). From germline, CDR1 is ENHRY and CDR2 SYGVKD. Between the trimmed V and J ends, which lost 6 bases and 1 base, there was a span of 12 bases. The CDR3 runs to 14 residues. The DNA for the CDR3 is TGTGCCATCAGGGGGCACGGGGGGAACACTGAAGCTTTCTTT. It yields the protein CAIRGHGGNTEAFF.

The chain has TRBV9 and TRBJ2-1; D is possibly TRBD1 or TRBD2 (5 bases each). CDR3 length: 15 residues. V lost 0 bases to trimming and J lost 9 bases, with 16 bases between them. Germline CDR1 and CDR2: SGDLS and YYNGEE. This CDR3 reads CASSVGIWGGGEQFF. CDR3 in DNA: TGTGCCAGCAGCGTAGGAATATGGGGCGGAGGTGAGCAGTTCTTC. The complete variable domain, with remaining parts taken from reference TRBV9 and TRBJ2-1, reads DSGVTQTPKHLITATGQRVTLRCSPRSGDLSVYWYQQSLDQGLQFLIQYYNGEERAKGNILERFSAQQFPDLHSELNLSSLELGDSALYFCASSVGIWGGGEQFFGPGTRLTVL.

CDR3 loop: CASSLRDSTDTQYF. The CDR3 DNA reads as TGTGCCAGCAGCCTCCGGGACAGCACAGATACGCAGTATTTT. The chain joins TRBV6-1 to TRBJ2-3; D may correspond to TRBD1 or TRBD2 (5 bases each). The CDR3 covers 14 residues. Germline V gives CDR1 MNHNS, CDR2 SASEGT. The V end lost 6 bases, the J end lost 0 bases, and 10 bases lay between the germline ends.

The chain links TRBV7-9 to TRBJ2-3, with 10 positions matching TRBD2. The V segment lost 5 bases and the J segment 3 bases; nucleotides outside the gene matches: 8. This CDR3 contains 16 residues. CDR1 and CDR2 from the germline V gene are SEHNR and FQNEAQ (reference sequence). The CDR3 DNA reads TGTGCCAGCAGCAGGCTAGCGGGAGATGGGACAGATACGCAGTATTTT. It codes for CASSRLAGDGTDTQYF. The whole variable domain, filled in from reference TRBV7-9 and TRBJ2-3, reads DTGVSQNPRHKITKRGQNVTFRCDPISEHNRLYWYRQTLGQGPEFLTYFQNEAQLEKSRLLSDRFSAERPKGSFSTLEIQRTEQGDSAMYLCASSRLAGDGTDTQYFGPGTRLTVL.